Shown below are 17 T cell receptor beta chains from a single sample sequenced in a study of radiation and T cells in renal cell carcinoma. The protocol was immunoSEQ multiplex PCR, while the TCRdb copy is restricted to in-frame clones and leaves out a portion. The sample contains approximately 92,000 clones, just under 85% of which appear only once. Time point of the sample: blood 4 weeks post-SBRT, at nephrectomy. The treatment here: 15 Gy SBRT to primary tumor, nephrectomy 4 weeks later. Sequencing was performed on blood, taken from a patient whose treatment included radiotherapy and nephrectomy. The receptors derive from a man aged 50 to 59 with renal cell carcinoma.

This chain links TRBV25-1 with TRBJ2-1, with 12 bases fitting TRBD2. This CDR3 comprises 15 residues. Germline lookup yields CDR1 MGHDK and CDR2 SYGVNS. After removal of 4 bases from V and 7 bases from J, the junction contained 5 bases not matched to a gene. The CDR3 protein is CASSGGLAGRNEQFF. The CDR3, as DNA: TGTGCCAGCAGTGGTGGACTAGCGGGGCGAAATGAGCAGTTCTTC.

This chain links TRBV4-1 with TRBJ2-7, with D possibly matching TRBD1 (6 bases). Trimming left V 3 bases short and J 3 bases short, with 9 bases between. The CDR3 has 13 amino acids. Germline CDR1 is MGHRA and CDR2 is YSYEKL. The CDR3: CASSHDRYYEQYF. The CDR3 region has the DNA TGCGCCAGCAGCCACGACAGGTACTACGAGCAGTACTTC.

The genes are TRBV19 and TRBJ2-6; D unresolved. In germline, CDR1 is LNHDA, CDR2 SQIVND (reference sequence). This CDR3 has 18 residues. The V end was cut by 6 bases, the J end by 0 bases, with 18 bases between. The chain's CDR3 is CASSWVSEIYSGANVLTF. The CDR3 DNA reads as TGTGCCAGTAGCTGGGTTTCAGAAATATACTCTGGGGCCAACGTCCTGACTTTC. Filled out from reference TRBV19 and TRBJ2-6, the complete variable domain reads DGGITQSPKYLFRKEGQNVTLSCEQNLNHDAMYWYRQDPGQGLRLIYYSQIVNDFQKGDIAEGYSVSREKKESFPLTVTSAQKNPTAFYLCASSWVSEIYSGANVLTFGAGSRLTVL.

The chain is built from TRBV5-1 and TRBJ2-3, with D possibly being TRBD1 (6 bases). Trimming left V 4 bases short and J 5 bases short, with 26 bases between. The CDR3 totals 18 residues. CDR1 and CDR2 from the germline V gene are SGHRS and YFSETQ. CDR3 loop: CASSLGPPTGTTEDTQYF. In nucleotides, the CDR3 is TGCGCCAGCAGCCTCGGGCCCCCAACCGGGACAACAGAAGATACGCAGTATTTT.

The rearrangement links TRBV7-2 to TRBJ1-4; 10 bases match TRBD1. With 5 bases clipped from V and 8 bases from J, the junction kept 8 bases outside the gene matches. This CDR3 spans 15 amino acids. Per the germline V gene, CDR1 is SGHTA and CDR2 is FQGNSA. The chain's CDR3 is CASSDPTGGGEKLFF. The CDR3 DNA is TGTGCCAGCAGCGATCCGACAGGGGGCGGGGAAAAACTGTTTTTT.

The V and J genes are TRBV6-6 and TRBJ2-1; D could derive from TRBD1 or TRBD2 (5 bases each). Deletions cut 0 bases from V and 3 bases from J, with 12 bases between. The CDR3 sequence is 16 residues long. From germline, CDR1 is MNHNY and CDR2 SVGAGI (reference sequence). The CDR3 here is CASSYSIGDHYNEQFF. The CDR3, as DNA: TGTGCCAGCAGTTACTCGATTGGGGACCACTACAATGAGCAGTTCTTC.

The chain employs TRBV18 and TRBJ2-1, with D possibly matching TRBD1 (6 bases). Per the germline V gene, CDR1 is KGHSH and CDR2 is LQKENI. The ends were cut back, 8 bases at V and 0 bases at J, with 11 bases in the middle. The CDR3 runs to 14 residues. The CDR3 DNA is TGTGCCAGCATAGACAGGAGCTCCTACAATGAGCAGTTCTTC. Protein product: CASIDRSSYNEQFF.

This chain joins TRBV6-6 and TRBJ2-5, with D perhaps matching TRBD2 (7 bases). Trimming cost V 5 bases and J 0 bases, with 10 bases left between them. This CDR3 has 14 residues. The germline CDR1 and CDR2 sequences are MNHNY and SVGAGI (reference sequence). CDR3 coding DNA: TGTGCCAGCAGTCGGGGGGCTAACCAAGAGACCCAGTACTTC. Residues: CASSRGANQETQYF.

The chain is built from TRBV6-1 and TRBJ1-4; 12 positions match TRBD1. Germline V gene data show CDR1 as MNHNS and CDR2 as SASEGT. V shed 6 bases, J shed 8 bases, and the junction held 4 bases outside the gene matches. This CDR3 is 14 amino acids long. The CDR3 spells CASRPGTGGEKLFF. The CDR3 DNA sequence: TGTGCCAGCAGACCCGGGACAGGGGGCGAAAAACTGTTTTTT.

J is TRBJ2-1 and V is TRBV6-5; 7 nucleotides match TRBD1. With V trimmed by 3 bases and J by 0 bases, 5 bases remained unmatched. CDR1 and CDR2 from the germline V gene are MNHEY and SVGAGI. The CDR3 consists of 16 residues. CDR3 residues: CASSYTGASSYNEQFF. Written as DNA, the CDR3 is TGTGCCAGCAGTTATACAGGGGCTAGCTCCTACAATGAGCAGTTCTTC.

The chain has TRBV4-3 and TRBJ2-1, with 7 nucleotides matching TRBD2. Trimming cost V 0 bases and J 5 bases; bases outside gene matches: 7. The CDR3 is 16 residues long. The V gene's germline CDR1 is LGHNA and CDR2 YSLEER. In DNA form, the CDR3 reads TGCGCCAGCAGCCAAGAGGCCGGGCGGGGGAACAATGAGCAGTTCTTC. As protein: CASSQEAGRGNNEQFF.

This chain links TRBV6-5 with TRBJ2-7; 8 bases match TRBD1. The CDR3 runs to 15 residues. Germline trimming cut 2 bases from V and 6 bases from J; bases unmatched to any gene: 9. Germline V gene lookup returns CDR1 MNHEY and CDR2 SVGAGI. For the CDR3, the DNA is TGTGCCAGCAGTTACGCCAACAGGGGGATCATCGAGCAGTACTTC. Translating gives CASSYANRGIIEQYF.

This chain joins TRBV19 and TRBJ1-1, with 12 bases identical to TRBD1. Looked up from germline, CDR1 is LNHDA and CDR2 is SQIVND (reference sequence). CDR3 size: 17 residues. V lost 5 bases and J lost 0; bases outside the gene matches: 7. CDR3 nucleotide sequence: TGTGCCAGTAGTCGGGACAGGGGGCGCCGGATGAACACTGAAGCTTTCTTT. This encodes CASSRDRGRRMNTEAFF.

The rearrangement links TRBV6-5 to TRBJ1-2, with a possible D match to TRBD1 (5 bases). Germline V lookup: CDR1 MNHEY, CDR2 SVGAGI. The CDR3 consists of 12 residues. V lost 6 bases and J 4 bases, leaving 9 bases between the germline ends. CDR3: CASSLRGYGYTF. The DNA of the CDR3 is TGTGCCAGCAGCCTAAGGGGCTATGGCTACACCTTC.

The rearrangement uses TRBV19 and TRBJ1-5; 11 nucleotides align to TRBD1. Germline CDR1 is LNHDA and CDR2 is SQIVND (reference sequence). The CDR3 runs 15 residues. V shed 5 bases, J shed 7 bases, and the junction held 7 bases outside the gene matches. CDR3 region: CASSGRDRGAQPQHF. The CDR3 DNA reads TGTGCCAGTAGTGGCCGGGACAGGGGGGCCCAGCCCCAGCATTTT.

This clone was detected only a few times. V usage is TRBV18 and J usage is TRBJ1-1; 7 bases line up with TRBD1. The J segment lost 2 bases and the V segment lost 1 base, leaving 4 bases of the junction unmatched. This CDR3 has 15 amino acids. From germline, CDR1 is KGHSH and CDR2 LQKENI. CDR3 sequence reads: CASSPQRTGNTEAFF. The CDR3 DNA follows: TGTGCCAGCTCACCACAACGGACAGGCAACACTGAAGCTTTCTTT. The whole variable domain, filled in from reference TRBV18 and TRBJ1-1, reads NAGVMQNPRHLVRRRGQEARLRCSPMKGHSHVYWYRQLPEEGLKFMVYLQKENIIDESGMPKERFSAEFPKEGPSILRIQQVVRGDSAAYFCASSPQRTGNTEAFFGQGTRLTVV.

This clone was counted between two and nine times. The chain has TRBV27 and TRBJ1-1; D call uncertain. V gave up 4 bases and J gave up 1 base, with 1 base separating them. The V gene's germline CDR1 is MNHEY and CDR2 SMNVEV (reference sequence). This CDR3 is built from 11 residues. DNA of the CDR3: TGTGCCAGCAGTTCGAACACTGAAGCTTTCTTT. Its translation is CASSSNTEAFF.